This TCR beta chain appears in the sequencing data of a study of cytomegalovirus exposure and HLA in healthy donors. Overall study: In terms of ancestry, the Caucasian-associated cluster contained more than 65% of the approximately 400 genotyped donors.

The CDR3 length is 16 residues. Germline V gives CDR1 LNHDA, CDR2 SQIVND (reference sequence). Losses at the gene ends were 5 bases for V and 4 bases for J; bases not matched to a gene: 11. The PCR used 60 Vbeta and 13 Jbeta primers. TCRdb keeps only in-frame clones here, not all; method: immunoSEQ multiplex PCR. The table lists 85,000 to 130,000 clones, approximately 80% of them singletons. The gene calls are TRBV19 and TRBJ1-5; 7 positions match TRBD1. The sample consisted of PBMCs. The clonotype originates from a man aged 55 to 70 in good health and CMV-seronegative. For the CDR3, the DNA is TGTGCCAGTAGTGGAGGACAGGAAGAGGCAAATCAGCCCCAGCATTTT. Protein: CASSGGQEEANQPQHF. Combining the CDR3 with reference TRBV19 and TRBJ1-5 gives the whole variable domain DGGITQSPKYLFRKEGQNVTLSCEQNLNHDAMYWYRQDPGQGLRLIYYSQIVNDFQKGDIAEGYSVSREKKESFPLTVTSAQKNPTAFYLCASSGGQEEANQPQHFGDGTRLSIL.